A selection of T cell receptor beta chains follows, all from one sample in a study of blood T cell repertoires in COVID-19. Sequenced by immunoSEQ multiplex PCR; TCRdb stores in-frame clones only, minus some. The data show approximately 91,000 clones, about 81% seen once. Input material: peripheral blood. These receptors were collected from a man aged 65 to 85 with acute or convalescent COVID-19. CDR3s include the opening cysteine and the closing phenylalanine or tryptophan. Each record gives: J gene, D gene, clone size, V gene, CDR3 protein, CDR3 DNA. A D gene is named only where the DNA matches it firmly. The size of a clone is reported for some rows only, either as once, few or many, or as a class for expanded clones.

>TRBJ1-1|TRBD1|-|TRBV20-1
CSASSRDREAFF
TGCAGTGCTAGTTCTCGGGACAGGGAAGCTTTCTTT
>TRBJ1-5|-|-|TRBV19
CASSRVLGTQPQHF
TGTGCCAGTTCTCGGGTCCTAGGAACGCAGCCCCAGCATTTT
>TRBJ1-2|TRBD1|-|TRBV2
CASSPQGVRGYTF
TGTGCCAGCAGTCCGCAGGGGGTGCGTGGCTACACCTTC
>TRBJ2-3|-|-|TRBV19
CASRRDKSTDTQYF
TGTGCCAGTAGACGGGACAAGAGCACAGATACGCAGTATTTT
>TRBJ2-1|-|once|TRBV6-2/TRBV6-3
CASSYSTGKFF
TGTGCCAGCAGTTATAGTACAGGGAAGTTCTTC
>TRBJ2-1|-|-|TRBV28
CASSPNDGSNNEQFF
TGTGCCAGCAGTCCCAATGACGGGAGTAACAATGAGCAGTTCTTC
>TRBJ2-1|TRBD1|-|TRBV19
CASSTGQGVYEQFF
TGTGCCAGTAGTACCGGACAGGGAGTCTATGAGCAGTTCTTC
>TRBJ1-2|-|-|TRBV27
CASSLRATGNDYGYTF
TGTGCCAGCAGTTTAAGGGCCACCGGGAATGATTATGGCTACACCTTC
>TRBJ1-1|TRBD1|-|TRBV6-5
CASSTGGASVTEAFF
TGTGCCAGCAGTACAGGGGGCGCCTCGGTCACTGAAGCTTTCTTT
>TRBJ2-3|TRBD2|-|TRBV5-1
CASSSGLAGPDTQYF
TGCGCCAGCAGCTCCGGACTAGCGGGACCAGATACGCAGTATTTT
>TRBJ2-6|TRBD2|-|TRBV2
CASSGGASGANVLTF
TGTGCCAGCTCGGGGGGGGCCTCTGGGGCCAACGTCCTGACTTTC
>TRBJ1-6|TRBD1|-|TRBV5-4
CASSLGQDARNSPLHF
TGTGCCAGCAGCCTCGGACAGGACGCGCGTAATTCACCCCTCCACTTT
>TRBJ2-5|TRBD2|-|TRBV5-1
CASSTRLARGPETQYF
TGCGCCAGCAGCACAAGACTAGCTAGAGGGCCAGAGACCCAGTACTTC
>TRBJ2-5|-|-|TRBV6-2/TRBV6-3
CASSPSSQVRSRETQYF
TGTGCCAGCAGCCCCTCGTCTCAGGTCAGGTCCCGGGAGACCCAGTACTTC
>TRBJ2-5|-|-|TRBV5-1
CASSLTPVPQETQYF
TGCGCCAGCAGCTTGACCCCGGTGCCGCAAGAGACCCAGTACTTC
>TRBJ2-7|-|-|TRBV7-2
CASTRPGAPYEQYF
TGTGCCAGCACCCGGCCCGGAGCTCCCTACGAGCAGTACTTC
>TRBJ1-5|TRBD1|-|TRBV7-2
CASSLVQGEQPQHF
TGTGCCAGCAGCTTAGTACAGGGGGAACAGCCCCAGCATTTT
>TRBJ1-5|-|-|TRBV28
CASSLETESQPQHF
TGTGCCAGCAGTTTAGAGACAGAAAGTCAGCCCCAGCATTTT
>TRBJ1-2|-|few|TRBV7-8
CASSPPGTPGGYGYTF
TGTGCCAGCAGCCCCCCCGGGACTCCGGGGGGCTATGGCTACACCTTC
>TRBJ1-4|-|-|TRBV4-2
CASSQERGGNEKLFF
TGTGCCAGCAGCCAAGAGAGGGGGGGGAACGAAAAACTGTTTTTT
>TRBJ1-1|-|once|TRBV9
CASSTQIDTEAFF
TGTGCCAGCAGCACACAGATCGACACTGAAGCTTTCTTT
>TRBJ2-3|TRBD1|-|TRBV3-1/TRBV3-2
CASSLGTGTDTQYF
TGTGCCAGCAGCCTTGGGACAGGCACAGATACGCAGTATTTT
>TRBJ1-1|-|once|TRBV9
CASGGAANTEAFF
TGTGCCAGCGGGGGGGCCGCGAACACTGAAGCTTTCTTT
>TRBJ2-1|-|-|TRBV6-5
CASTVRRVSYNEQFF
TGTGCCAGCACCGTCCGGCGGGTATCATACAATGAGCAGTTCTTC
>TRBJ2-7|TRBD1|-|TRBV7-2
CASSVGTVYEQYF
TGTGCCAGCAGCGTCGGGACAGTATACGAGCAGTACTTC
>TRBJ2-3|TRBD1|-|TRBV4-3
CASSLTGGRDTQYF
TGCGCCAGCAGCCTGACAGGGGGCAGAGATACGCAGTATTTT
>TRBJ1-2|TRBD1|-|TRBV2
CASSVQQGNGYTF
TGTGCCAGCAGTGTCCAACAGGGGAATGGCTACACCTTC
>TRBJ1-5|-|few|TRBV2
CASSDEAPQHF
TGTGCCAGCAGTGACGAGGCGCCCCAGCATTTT
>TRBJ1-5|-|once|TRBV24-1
CATSGLTPTDQPQHF
TGTGCCACCAGTGGCCTCACCCCAACAGATCAGCCCCAGCATTTT
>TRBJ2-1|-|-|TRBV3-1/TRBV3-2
CASSPAGSYNEQFF
TGTGCCAGCAGCCCCGCGGGCTCCTACAATGAGCAGTTCTTC
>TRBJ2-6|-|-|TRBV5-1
CASSLEGHSGANVLTF
TGCGCCAGCAGCTTGGAGGGACACTCTGGGGCCAACGTCCTGACTTTC
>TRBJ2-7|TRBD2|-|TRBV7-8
CASSRTRASYEQYF
TGTGCCAGCAGCCGGACTAGGGCCTCCTACGAGCAGTACTTC
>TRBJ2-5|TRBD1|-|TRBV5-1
CASSLFGTDEQETQYF
TGCGCCAGCAGCTTGTTCGGGACAGACGAACAAGAGACCCAGTACTTC
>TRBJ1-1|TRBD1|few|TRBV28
CASSIQGGTEAFF
TGTGCCAGCAGTATACAGGGGGGCACTGAAGCTTTCTTT
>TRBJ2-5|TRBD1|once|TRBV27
CASRPDRGRGETQYF
TGTGCCAGCAGACCCGACAGGGGGCGCGGGGAGACCCAGTACTTC
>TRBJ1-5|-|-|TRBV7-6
CASSLGRGKPQHF
TGTGCCAGCAGCTTAGGAAGGGGGAAGCCCCAGCATTTT
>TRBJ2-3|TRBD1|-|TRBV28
CASRRQGATDTQYF
TGTGCCAGCAGGAGACAGGGGGCAACAGATACGCAGTATTTT
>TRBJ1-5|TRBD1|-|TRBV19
CASRTGSGEQPQHF
TGTGCCAGCCGGACAGGGTCAGGCGAACAGCCCCAGCATTTT
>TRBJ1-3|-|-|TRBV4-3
CASSSAVGNTIYF
TGCGCCAGCAGCTCGGCGGTCGGAAACACCATATATTTT
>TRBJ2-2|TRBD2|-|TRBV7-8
CASTPAGGAGDTGELFF
TGTGCCAGCACCCCGGCGGGGGGCGCCGGGGACACCGGGGAGCTGTTTTTT
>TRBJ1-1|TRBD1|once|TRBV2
CASRPQTGGLGTEAFF
TGTGCCAGCAGACCGCAGACAGGGGGACTCGGCACTGAAGCTTTCTTT
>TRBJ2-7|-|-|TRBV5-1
CASSSTTGIYEQYF
TGCGCCAGCAGCTCGACAACAGGAATCTACGAGCAGTACTTC
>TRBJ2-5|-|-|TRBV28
CASSPGTFQETQYF
TGTGCCAGCAGTCCGGGGACTTTTCAAGAGACCCAGTACTTC
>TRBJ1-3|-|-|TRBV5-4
CASSGDGNTIYF
TGTGCCAGCAGCGGAGATGGAAACACCATATATTTT
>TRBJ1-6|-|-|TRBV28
CASLKEGAYNSPLHF
TGTGCCAGCCTTAAAGAGGGGGCCTATAATTCACCCCTCCACTTT
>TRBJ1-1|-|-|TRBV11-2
CASSLKAAFEAFF
TGTGCCAGCAGCTTAAAGGCGGCATTCGAAGCTTTCTTT
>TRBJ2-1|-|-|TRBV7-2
CASSTHRDNEQFF
TGTGCCAGCAGCACGCACAGGGACAATGAGCAGTTCTTC
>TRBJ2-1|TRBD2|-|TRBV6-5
CASRTSGSGGEQFF
TGTGCCAGCCGGACTAGCGGGAGTGGAGGTGAGCAGTTCTTC
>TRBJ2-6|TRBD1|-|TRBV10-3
CAIRGDRGYGANVLTF
TGTGCCATCAGGGGGGACAGGGGATATGGGGCCAACGTCCTGACTTTC
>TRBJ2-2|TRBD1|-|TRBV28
CASSFVVGGRVNTGELFF
TGTGCCAGCAGTTTCGTCGTAGGGGGCAGGGTGAACACCGGGGAGCTGTTTTTT
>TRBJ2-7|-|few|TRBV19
CASSIVGSLSYEQYF
TGTGCCAGTAGTATAGTGGGCAGCTTATCCTACGAGCAGTACTTC
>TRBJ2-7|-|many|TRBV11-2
CASSQSSVQQYF
TGTGCCAGCAGCCAATCTTCGGTGCAGCAGTACTTC
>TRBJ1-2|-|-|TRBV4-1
CASGFSSYGYTF
TGCGCCAGCGGCTTTAGCAGTTATGGCTACACCTTC
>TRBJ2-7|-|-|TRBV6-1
CASSERGAYEQYF
TGTGCCAGCAGTGAAAGGGGCGCCTACGAGCAGTACTTC
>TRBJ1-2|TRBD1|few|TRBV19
CASSIPRQGHGYTF
TGTGCCAGTAGTATCCCGAGACAGGGACACGGCTACACCTTC
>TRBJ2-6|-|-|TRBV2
CASTRIQGPGANVLTF
TGTGCCAGCACCAGAATCCAGGGCCCCGGGGCCAACGTCCTGACTTTC
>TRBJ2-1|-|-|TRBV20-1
CSASPRATYNEQFF
TGCAGTGCTAGTCCCCGCGCCACCTACAATGAGCAGTTCTTC
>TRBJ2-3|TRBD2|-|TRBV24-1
CATSDPAGGPLDTQYF
TGTGCCACCAGTGATCCAGCGGGAGGGCCCCTGGATACGCAGTATTTT